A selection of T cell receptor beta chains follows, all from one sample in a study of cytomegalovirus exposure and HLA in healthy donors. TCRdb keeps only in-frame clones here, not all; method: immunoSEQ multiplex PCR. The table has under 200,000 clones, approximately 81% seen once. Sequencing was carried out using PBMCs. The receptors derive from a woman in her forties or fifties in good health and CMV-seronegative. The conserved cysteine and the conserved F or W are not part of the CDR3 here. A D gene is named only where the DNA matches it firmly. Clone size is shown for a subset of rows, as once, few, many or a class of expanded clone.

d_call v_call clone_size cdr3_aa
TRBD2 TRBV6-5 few ASSNSGSVTDTQY
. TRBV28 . ASRARSNQPQH
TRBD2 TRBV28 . ASSSRTSGSFKSYNEQF
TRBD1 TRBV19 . ASSTTGTGVETQY
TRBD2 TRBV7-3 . ASSLTAATSGNGNYEQY
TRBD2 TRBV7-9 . AIGTSGDDQETQY
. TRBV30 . AWKGRGVSYEQY
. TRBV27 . ASSPRTDLPGGEQF
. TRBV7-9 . ASSSSPYEQY
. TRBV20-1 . SARDSYEQY
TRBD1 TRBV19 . ASSTRTGGGNTEAF
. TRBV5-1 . ASSSGEGYT
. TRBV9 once ASSVSEKLF
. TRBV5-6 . ASSLVGLGDATNEKLF